This TCR beta chain came from a study of regulatory T cells in long-lasting Graves disease. General study points: Thyroid tissue was not sampled; only peripheral blood was. Whereas 1,000 or so public clonotypes were shared by new patients, persistent patients shared more, at roughly 3,000.

Both iRepertoire HTBI primers and Arm-PCR of CDR3 regions were used to build the TCR beta libraries. TCRdb used MiXCR to reprocess the multiplex PCR reads, holding one entry per CDR3 protein. The top ten hold 20% to 25% of the sample, which has under 450,000 distinct CDR3 sequences, around 16% seen once. Germline V gene data show CDR1 as LGHDT and CDR2 as YNNKEL (reference sequence). This CDR3 comprises 15 residues. Trimming at V came to 6 bases and at J to 2 bases, leaving 7 bases not matched to a gene. This clonotype was seen at least ten times. Its antigen is still unknown. Documented time point: newly diagnosed GD, antithyroid drugs for less than 3 months. Isolated PBMC RNA provided the starting material for the TCR library. The sample also formed part of further work on T cells in Graves' hyperthyroidism and ophthalmopathy. That work adds: Blood also held most thyroid clonotypes expanded beyond 0.001.

This chain links TRBV3-1 with TRBJ2-7; 10 positions match TRBD1. Material: peripheral blood mononuclear cells (PBMCs), obtained at new diagnosis, from a patient treated with antithyroid drugs. This receptor was taken from a woman younger than 30 with Graves disease. The CDR3 here is CASSSDRGDTYEQYF. CDR3 sequence (DNA): TGTGCCAGCAGTTCGGACAGGGGGGACACCTACGAGCAGTACTTC.